This is a list of T cell receptor beta chains from one sample in a study of T cells in Graves' hyperthyroidism and ophthalmopathy. Each CDR3 protein gets one entry after TCRdb re-called the multiplex PCR reads with MiXCR. The sample records around 600,000 distinct CDR3 sequences, less than 45% being singletons. The sample was peripheral blood or thyroid tissue (not recorded which). The receptors here all came from an adult man with Graves' disease, either hyperthyroidism or ophthalmopathy (not recorded which). The CDR3 runs from the conserved cysteine through the conserved F or W. The D gene is left open where the match is weak. Clone size is shown for a subset of rows, as once, few, many or a class of expanded clone.

clone_size: NA; v_call: TRBV7-6; d_call: NA; j_call: TRBJ2-5; cdr3_nt: TGTGCCAGCAGCCTAAACCTCAACACTGACAGTCAAGAGGCCCAGTACTTC; cdr3_aa: CASSLNLNTDSQEAQYF
clone_size: NA; v_call: TRBV5-1; d_call: NA; j_call: TRBJ2-2; cdr3_nt: TGCGCCAGCAGTCAAACAGTAGGAGATTCCGGGGAGCTGTTTTTT; cdr3_aa: CASSQTVGDSGELFF
clone_size: NA; v_call: TRBV24-1; d_call: NA; j_call: TRBJ1-5; cdr3_nt: TGTGCCATCAGTGATTTGTGGGGCGGCGGCCAGCCCCAGCATTTT; cdr3_aa: CAISDLWGGGQPQHF
clone_size: NA; v_call: TRBV10-3; d_call: NA; j_call: TRBJ2-7; cdr3_nt: TGTGCCAGCAGTGGGGGGTACAACTCCTACGAGCAGTACTTC; cdr3_aa: CASSGGYNSYEQYF
clone_size: many; v_call: TRBV7-3; d_call: TRBD1; j_call: TRBJ1-2; cdr3_nt: TGTGCCAGCAGCACAGACAGGGGATCTGGCTACACCTTC; cdr3_aa: CASSTDRGSGYTF
clone_size: once; v_call: TRBV7-2; d_call: NA; j_call: TRBJ2-3; cdr3_nt: TGTGCCAGCAGCAGATCTAGCACAGATACGCAGTATTTT; cdr3_aa: CASSRSSTDTQYF
clone_size: few; v_call: TRBV7-9; d_call: NA; j_call: TRBJ1-1; cdr3_nt: TGTGCCAGCAGCTTAGAACACAGATGGGCCACTGAAGCTTTCTTT; cdr3_aa: CASSLEHRWATEAFF
clone_size: NA; v_call: TRBV29-1; d_call: NA; j_call: TRBJ1-6; cdr3_nt: TGCAGCCCTGGGGCGGGGTCACCCCTCCACTTT; cdr3_aa: CSPGAGSPLHF
clone_size: NA; v_call: TRBV29-1; d_call: NA; j_call: TRBJ1-1; cdr3_nt: TGCAGCGTTGGCAGGGACGGTGAAGCTTTCTTT; cdr3_aa: CSVGRDGEAFF
clone_size: NA; v_call: TRBV20-1; d_call: NA; j_call: TRBJ1-2; cdr3_nt: TGCAGTGCTCGATCTGGCTTTCGCTATGGCTACACCTTC; cdr3_aa: CSARSGFRYGYTF
clone_size: many; v_call: TRBV24-1; d_call: NA; j_call: TRBJ2-7; cdr3_nt: TGTGCCACCAGTGATTTGGGCTACGAGCAGTACTTC; cdr3_aa: CATSDLGYEQYF
clone_size: NA; v_call: TRBV25-1; d_call: NA; j_call: TRBJ2-5; cdr3_nt: TGTGCCAGCAGTGAATACGGCAGGGACCAAGAGACCCAGTACTTC; cdr3_aa: CASSEYGRDQETQYF
clone_size: once; v_call: TRBV15; d_call: NA; j_call: TRBJ2-6; cdr3_nt: TGTGCCACCAGCAGAGGTTGGACAGGGGCCAACGTCCTGACTTTC; cdr3_aa: CATSRGWTGANVLTF
clone_size: NA; v_call: TRBV12-3/TRBV12-4; d_call: NA; j_call: TRBJ1-6; cdr3_nt: TGTGCCAGCAGTTTAGAGGGGGATGATTCCCTCCACTTT; cdr3_aa: CASSLEGDDSLHF
clone_size: NA; v_call: TRBV24-1; d_call: NA; j_call: TRBJ1-5; cdr3_nt: TGTGCCACCAGTGATCCAGGGGTAGGCAATCAGCCCCAGCATTTT; cdr3_aa: CATSDPGVGNQPQHF
clone_size: NA; v_call: TRBV25-1; d_call: NA; j_call: TRBJ1-2; cdr3_nt: TGTGCCAGCAGTCCAGCCTTTCGAGGGGACTATGGCTACACCTTC; cdr3_aa: CASSPAFRGDYGYTF
clone_size: NA; v_call: TRBV24-1; d_call: NA; j_call: TRBJ2-5; cdr3_nt: TGTGCCACCAGTGAAGGGGGGAGAGATCAGTACTTC; cdr3_aa: CATSEGGRDQYF
clone_size: many; v_call: TRBV29-1; d_call: NA; j_call: TRBJ1-4; cdr3_nt: TGCAGCGTTGAAGAGGTGGGCGGGAGGGAAAAACTGTTTTTT; cdr3_aa: CSVEEVGGREKLFF
clone_size: few; v_call: TRBV13; d_call: NA; j_call: TRBJ1-1; cdr3_nt: TGTGCCAGCAGCTTTCTACAGAAGAACACTGAAGCTTTCTTT; cdr3_aa: CASSFLQKNTEAFF
clone_size: NA; v_call: TRBV10-3; d_call: TRBD1; j_call: TRBJ1-6; cdr3_nt: TGTGCCAGCAGTTACCGGCAGGGGGGGAATTCACCCCTCCACTTT; cdr3_aa: CASSYRQGGNSPLHF
clone_size: NA; v_call: TRBV2; d_call: TRBD1; j_call: TRBJ1-2; cdr3_nt: TGTGCCCGGGTTGGGACAGGGGATGGCTACACCTTC; cdr3_aa: CARVGTGDGYTF
clone_size: many; v_call: TRBV10-3; d_call: NA; j_call: TRBJ1-5; cdr3_nt: TGTGCCATCAGTGAAGGGCAGGGATATCAGCCCCAGCATTTT; cdr3_aa: CAISEGQGYQPQHF
clone_size: NA; v_call: TRBV12-3/TRBV12-4; d_call: NA; j_call: TRBJ2-2; cdr3_nt: TGTGCCAGCAGTGAGTGGAAGACCGGGGAGCTGTTTTTT; cdr3_aa: CASSEWKTGELFF
clone_size: NA; v_call: TRBV29-1; d_call: NA; j_call: TRBJ1-1; cdr3_nt: TGCAGCGTTGCAGGACGGTCGAGCACTGAAGCTTTCTTT; cdr3_aa: CSVAGRSSTEAFF
clone_size: NA; v_call: TRBV14; d_call: NA; j_call: TRBJ1-3; cdr3_nt: TGTGCCAGCAGCCGGAGGGGGAACACTGGCGGAAACACCATATATTTT; cdr3_aa: CASSRRGNTGGNTIYF
clone_size: NA; v_call: TRBV7-6; d_call: NA; j_call: TRBJ1-3; cdr3_nt: TGTGCCAGCAGCCCTATCAAGGGCACTGGAAACACCATATATTTT; cdr3_aa: CASSPIKGTGNTIYF
clone_size: many; v_call: TRBV19; d_call: NA; j_call: TRBJ1-6; cdr3_nt: TGTGCCAGTAGTACAATGACGGAGAATTCACCCCTCCACTTT; cdr3_aa: CASSTMTENSPLHF
clone_size: many; v_call: TRBV2; d_call: TRBD1; j_call: TRBJ1-1; cdr3_nt: TGTGCCAGCAGGGGACAGCCGAACACTGAAGCTTTCTTT; cdr3_aa: CASRGQPNTEAFF
clone_size: NA; v_call: TRBV24-1; d_call: NA; j_call: TRBJ1-2; cdr3_nt: TGTGCCACCAGTGACGAGGGGCTGAACTATGGCTACACCTTC; cdr3_aa: CATSDEGLNYGYTF
clone_size: NA; v_call: TRBV10-3; d_call: NA; j_call: TRBJ1-4; cdr3_nt: TGTGCCATCAGCTCGGACGGAGATGAAAAACTGTTTTTT; cdr3_aa: CAISSDGDEKLFF
clone_size: NA; v_call: TRBV5-6; d_call: NA; j_call: TRBJ1-1; cdr3_nt: TGTGCCAGCAGCTTGTCATCCGCAGGGTCTATCACTGAAGCTTTCTTT; cdr3_aa: CASSLSSAGSITEAFF
clone_size: NA; v_call: TRBV12-3/TRBV12-4; d_call: NA; j_call: TRBJ1-1; cdr3_nt: TGTGCCAGCAGTTCCCGGATCCGCATGAACACTGAAGCTTTCTTT; cdr3_aa: CASSSRIRMNTEAFF
clone_size: few; v_call: TRBV7-2; d_call: NA; j_call: TRBJ2-7; cdr3_nt: TGTGCCAGCAGACTCGGTCCTTCCTACGAGCAGTACTTC; cdr3_aa: CASRLGPSYEQYF
clone_size: NA; v_call: TRBV25-1; d_call: NA; j_call: TRBJ1-2; cdr3_nt: TGTGCCATCCTCGATGGAAACGGCTACACCTTC; cdr3_aa: CAILDGNGYTF
clone_size: NA; v_call: TRBV10-3; d_call: NA; j_call: TRBJ1-6; cdr3_nt: TGTGCCATCAGTTCCCGGTCCGGGTTGGTTTCACCCCTCCACTTT; cdr3_aa: CAISSRSGLVSPLHF
clone_size: NA; v_call: TRBV6-6; d_call: NA; j_call: TRBJ1-2; cdr3_nt: TGTGCCAGCAGCCTCCAAGGCGGGGGCGGGGGCTACACCTTC; cdr3_aa: CASSLQGGGGGYTF
clone_size: many; v_call: TRBV5-4; d_call: NA; j_call: TRBJ1-2; cdr3_nt: TGTGCCAGCAGCCAGCTGGGGGTGGATGGCTACACCTTC; cdr3_aa: CASSQLGVDGYTF
clone_size: NA; v_call: TRBV25-1; d_call: NA; j_call: TRBJ1-6; cdr3_nt: TGTGCTACGGACAGCGGGGGGTTGGCCCTCCACTTT; cdr3_aa: CATDSGGLALHF
clone_size: NA; v_call: TRBV7-9; d_call: NA; j_call: TRBJ1-5; cdr3_nt: TGTGCCAGCAGCATACCAGGGACGGTGGGGCCCCAGCATTTT; cdr3_aa: CASSIPGTVGPQHF
clone_size: NA; v_call: TRBV7-2; d_call: NA; j_call: TRBJ1-2; cdr3_nt: TGTGCCAGCACCCCCTGGGGGGGGAGCTATGGCTACACCTTC; cdr3_aa: CASTPWGGSYGYTF
clone_size: NA; v_call: TRBV7-9; d_call: TRBD1; j_call: TRBJ1-2; cdr3_nt: TGTGCCAGCAGTTTAGACAGGGAAGAATATGGCTACACCTTC; cdr3_aa: CASSLDREEYGYTF
clone_size: NA; v_call: TRBV7-9; d_call: NA; j_call: TRBJ1-4; cdr3_nt: TGTGCCAGCAGCCACGGGACCCTACTTGAAAAACTGCTTTTT; cdr3_aa: CASSHGTLLEKLLF